The rows below give T cell receptor beta chains drawn from one sample of a study of shared clonotypes between healthy human individuals. Only in-frame clones appear in the TCRdb table, and some are missing; sequencing was by immunoSEQ multiplex PCR. The table records nearly 2 million clones, just under 95% of them present only once. The sample consisted of naive CD8+ T cells sorted from blood. The source of these receptors is a man between 18 and 35 years old in good health. CDR3s leave out the opening cysteine and the closing phenylalanine or tryptophan.

>TRBV25-1
ASSIAGGPQETQY
>TRBV9
ASSFGGTQDNEQY
>TRBV11-2
ASSLGYLVGPYEQY
>TRBV19
ASSIVLSTEAF
>TRBV27
ASSSDGELF
>TRBV11-2
ASSFQGRKNIQY
>TRBV2
ASSEVQEAF
>TRBV5-4
ASEDSHEQY
>TRBV7-6
ASSSLTDEQF
>TRBV25-1
ASRDRDRAYNEQF
>TRBV5-8
ASSLEVLAHEQY
>TRBV27
ASSSNEQY
>TRBV27
ASSLVLSGELF
>TRBV14
ASSQESGGPLYNEQF
>TRBV10-3
AIRGTSGYEQY